This TCR beta chain was recovered during a study of T-cell reconstitution after alpha-beta-depleted transplantation in children. Germline lookup yields CDR1 MNHNS and CDR2 SASEGT. The CDR3 is 15 amino acids. V was pared by 6 bases and J by 4 bases, with 7 bases of the junction left unmatched. Preparation of the TCRbeta library involved a method that used unique molecular identifiers. A single record per CDR3 protein comes from TCRdb applying MiXCR to the PCR reads. The sample includes 400,000 to 500,000 distinct CDR3 sequences, roughly 11% of them seen just once. This clonotype has just a few counts. The sample here was PBMCs from the stem cell graft donor, taken from the stem cell graft. This rearrangement joins TRBV6-1 to TRBJ2-1; TRBD2 matches at 9 bases. This receptor was identified in a human donor who donated a stem cell graft to a child with acute myeloid leukemia. CDR3: CASRKGSGGYNEQFF. The DNA for the CDR3 is TGTGCCAGCAGGAAAGGTAGCGGGGGATACAATGAGCAGTTCTTC.